A single sample is the source of the 23 T cell receptor beta chains below, sequenced in a study of T cells after yellow fever vaccination. MiXCR was run by TCRdb on the 5' RACE reads, yielding one entry per CDR3 protein. Of around 400,000 distinct CDR3 sequences in the sample, roughly 11% were seen once. Sample: PBMCs, taken on the day of the first yellow fever vaccination. The receptors shown here come from a man between 18 and 29 years old who received the YFV17D yellow fever vaccine.

This clonotype was picked up a small number of times. The genes are TRBV5-4 and TRBJ2-7, with 7 bases fitting TRBD2. The germline CDR1 and CDR2 sequences are SGHNT and YYREEE (reference sequence). V gave up 0 bases and J gave up 2 bases; unmatched junction bases: 5. The CDR3 length is 15 residues. CDR3 DNA sequence: TGTGCCAGCAGCTTGGACCCGGCGGGGGCCTACGAGCAGTACTTC. Protein product: CASSLDPAGAYEQYF.

This clonotype was counted a few times. The chain employs TRBV27 and TRBJ2-7, with TRBD1 identical over 7 bases. CDR3 length equals 18 residues. CDR1 is MNHEY, CDR2 SMNVEV, per germline (reference sequence). The V segment lost 6 bases and the J segment 1 base; nucleotides outside the gene matches: 18. Written as DNA, the CDR3 is TGTGCCAGCAGCCCCCAATCTCCCTTCGGGACAGTATCCTACGAGCAGTACGTC. Protein product: CASSPQSPFGTVSYEQYV.

This clonotype has only a few counts. The J gene is TRBJ2-7, the V gene TRBV5-4, with a possible D match to TRBD1 (5 bases). Trimming removed 0 bases at V and 1 base at J, with 11 bases between. The CDR3 covers 15 residues. The germline V gene encodes CDR1 SGHNT and CDR2 YYREEE (reference sequence). The CDR3 DNA sequence: TGTGCCAGCAGCTTGGGCTGGGGCCCTTCCTACGAGCAGTACTTC. Residues: CASSLGWGPSYEQYF.

A few counts support this clonotype. The chain joins TRBV3-1 to TRBJ2-1; 7 bases are a match to TRBD1. This CDR3 contains 16 residues. The V gene end was trimmed by 1 base and the J gene end by 7 bases; junction bases not matched to a gene: 10. Germline V gives CDR1 LGHDT, CDR2 YNNKEL (reference sequence). The CDR3 loop is CASSQGLGGLGNEQFF. Here the CDR3 DNA reads TGTGCCAGCAGCCAAGGTCTAGGGGGCCTAGGGAATGAGCAGTTCTTC.

With respect to this clonotype: With a much larger clone just one base away, this may be a read error. This likely comes from a read error, as the CDR3 has no conserved phenylalanine or tryptophan at its end. The genes are TRBV4-3 and TRBJ2-3; 8 nucleotides line up with TRBD1. V shed 5 bases and J 6 bases; nucleotides not matched to a gene: 10. The germline CDR1 and CDR2 sequences are LGHNA and YSLEER. The CDR3 spans 15 residues. CDR3 nucleotide sequence: TGCGCCAGCAGCTCCCGGGACAGGAGAGGGGATACGCAGTATTCT. Its protein is CASSSRDRRGDTQYS.

This clonotype came up many times. This chain's CDR3 is CASSQAPTGSDTQYF. Written as DNA, the CDR3 is TGCGCCAGCAGCCAAGCGCCGACAGGGTCAGATACGCAGTATTTT. The rearrangement joins TRBV4-3 to TRBJ2-3; TRBD1 matches 7 bases. This CDR3 is 15 amino acids long. With V trimmed by 1 base and J by 4 bases, 5 bases remained unmatched. Germline CDR1 reads LGHNA; CDR2 reads YSLEER.

This clonotype occurred a few times. The V and J genes are TRBV12-5 and TRBJ2-2; the D gene is possibly TRBD1 (6 bases). V gave up 3 bases and J gave up 4 bases, with 12 bases separating them. The CDR3 covers 15 residues. In germline, CDR1 is LGHNT, CDR2 FRNRAP. The CDR3 loop is CASGFGGAFTGELFF. CDR3 DNA: TGTGCTAGTGGTTTTGGGGGCGCGTTCACCGGGGAGCTGTTTTTT. The variable domain in full, with the rest retrieved from reference TRBV12-5 and TRBJ2-2, is DARVTQTPRHKVTEMGQEVTMRCQPILGHNTVFWYRQTMMQGLELLAYFRNRAPLDDSGMPKDRFSAEMPDATLATLKIQPSEPRDSAVYFCASGFGGAFTGELFFGEGSRLTVL.

This chain connects TRBV3-1 to TRBJ1-5, with a possible D match to TRBD1 (6 bases). The CDR3 runs to 16 residues. Trimming took 3 bases from V and 4 from J, leaving 16 bases between them. Germline V gives CDR1 LGHDT, CDR2 YNNKEL (reference sequence). The CDR3 region is CASSQAPDRVNQPQHF. CDR3 bases: TGTGCCAGCAGCCAGGCCCCGGACAGAGTTAATCAGCCCCAGCATTTT.

There are a few counts of this clonotype. The J gene is TRBJ1-2, the V gene TRBV12-3 or TRBV12-4; a weak D match, TRBD1 (6 bases). This CDR3 comprises 14 residues. Deletions cut 5 bases from V and 1 base from J, with 11 bases between. The CDR3 reads CASSARGFNYGYTF. CDR3 nucleotide sequence: TGTGCCAGCAGTGCCAGGGGTTTTAACTATGGCTACACCTTC.

This clonotype has more than one count but fewer than ten. The rearrangement uses TRBV7-8 and TRBJ1-1; TRBD1 aligns across 9 bases. CDR1 is SGHVS, CDR2 FQNEAQ, per germline. CDR3 length: 16 amino acids. Germline trimming cut 6 bases from V and 1 base from J; bases unmatched to any gene: 9. CDR3 DNA: TGTGCCAGCAGTTACCGGGACAGGGAGCAGAACACTGAAGCTTTCTTT. This encodes CASSYRDREQNTEAFF. Full variable domain (rest looked up from reference TRBV7-8 and TRBJ1-1): GAGVSQSPRYKVAKRGQDVALRCDPISGHVSLFWYQQALGQGPEFLTYFQNEAQLDKSGLPSDRFFAERPEGSVSTLKIQRTQQEDSAVYLCASSYRDREQNTEAFFGQGTRLTVV.

The table lists this clonotype with a few counts. The chain links TRBV9 to TRBJ2-3; perhaps TRBD1 as D (5 bases). The CDR3 extends over 15 amino acids. The V and J ends lost 4 bases and 2 bases respectively, with 14 bases between them. CDR1 is SGDLS, CDR2 YYNGEE, per germline. The CDR3 DNA reads as TGTGCCAGCAGCCTCCAGGGTTACGCCACAGATACGCAGTATTTT. Encoded protein: CASSLQGYATDTQYF.

This clonotype was counted only a few times. The rearrangement links TRBV7-9 to TRBJ1-1, with TRBD1 matching over 8 bases. From germline, CDR1 is SEHNR and CDR2 FQNEAQ (reference sequence). This CDR3 is 13 amino acids long. Trimming at V came to 9 bases and at J to 4 bases, leaving 7 bases not matched to a gene. The CDR3 here is CASETGEGTEAFF. In DNA, the CDR3 is TGTGCCAGTGAGACAGGGGAGGGCACTGAAGCTTTCTTT.

On this clonotype: Mismatch with germline at one junction end may stem from a read error. The V gene is TRBV4-3, the J gene TRBJ1-5, with TRBD1 identical over 10 bases. Per germline, CDR1 LGHNA and CDR2 YSLEER. The CDR3 has 17 amino acids. CDR3 loop: CSSSRKDRGETNQPQHF. The CDR3 DNA reads as TGCTCCAGCAGCCGAAAGGACAGGGGGGAAACCAATCAGCCCCAGCATTTT.

This clonotype was seen a few times. The chain couples TRBV5-1 to TRBJ2-7, with a possible D match to TRBD1 (6 bases). CDR1 and CDR2 from the germline V gene are SGHRS and YFSETQ. The CDR3 contains 12 residues. The V end was cut by 2 bases, the J end by 6 bases, with 9 bases between. The CDR3 nucleotides are TGCGCCAGCAGCTTCCAGGGGACCGAGCAGTACTTC. This sequence encodes CASSFQGTEQYF.

The chain uses TRBV10-3 and TRBJ1-1, with unresolved D. The CDR3 runs to 14 residues. The V and J ends lost 0 bases and 7 bases respectively, with 12 bases between them. Looked up from germline, CDR1 is ENHRY and CDR2 is SYGVKD. The CDR3: CAISESGSSLEAFF. The CDR3 region has the DNA TGTGCCATCAGTGAGTCTGGCTCCTCACTTGAAGCTTTCTTT.

The V gene is TRBV5-1, the J gene TRBJ2-1; 10 bases are shared with TRBD2. The CDR3 runs 14 residues. Germline V gene sequence: CDR1 SGHRS, CDR2 YFSETQ. J lost 13 bases, V lost 5 bases, and 12 bases had no gene match. The CDR3 bases are TGCGCCAGCAGTTTCAGACTAGCGGGTGGTAAACAGTTCTTC. Translation gives CASSFRLAGGKQFF.

The chain joins TRBV4-1 to TRBJ2-6; TRBD1 or TRBD2 may be the D gene (6 bases each). The CDR3 has 17 residues. CDR1 MGHRA and CDR2 YSYEKL come from the germline V gene. V lost 3 bases and J lost 2, with 14 bases in between. The CDR3 loop reads CASSHLRGEAGANVLTF. The CDR3 DNA follows: TGCGCCAGCAGCCATCTTAGGGGGGAAGCTGGGGCCAACGTCCTGACTTTC.

This chain connects TRBV20-1 to TRBJ2-3; D call uncertain. The CDR3 contains 12 residues. Trimming stripped 3 bases from V and 2 bases from J, with 6 bases between. Germline V gene sequence: CDR1 DFQATT, CDR2 SNEGSKA (reference sequence). This chain's CDR3 is CSASGFTDTQYF. In DNA, the CDR3 is TGCAGTGCTAGCGGGTTCACAGATACGCAGTATTTT.

This clonotype was seen a few times. The chain couples TRBV6-1 to TRBJ1-5, with no clear D. V dropped 5 bases and J dropped 7 bases, with 18 bases sitting between them. The CDR3 extends over 15 amino acids. Germline values: CDR1 MNHNS, CDR2 SASEGT. Here the CDR3 DNA reads TGTGCCAGCAGTACGGCCGCGGGTTTCAACCAGCCCCAGCATTTT. Amino acid sequence: CASSTAAGFNQPQHF.

This clonotype was observed a handful of times. The chain carries TRBV5-1 and TRBJ1-1; 7 bases line up with TRBD1. The germline V gene has CDR1 SGHRS and CDR2 YFSETQ. Losses at the gene ends were 0 bases for V and 6 bases for J; bases not matched to a gene: 14. The CDR3 spans 17 residues. The CDR3 region has the DNA TGCGCCAGCAGCTTGGAAACAGACAGGGAGAGTATTCCTGAAGCTTTCTTT. Residues: CASSLETDRESIPEAFF.

The gene calls are TRBV12-3 or TRBV12-4 and TRBJ1-5; a weak D match, TRBD1 (6 bases). The V gene lost 6 bases and the J gene lost 9 bases, with 18 bases spanning the gap. The CDR3 contains 14 residues. Here the CDR3 DNA reads TGTGCCAGCAGCCTGGGGGGCGGGATGATGCCCCAGCATTTT. Translating it yields CASSLGGGMMPQHF.

CDR3: CASSSVRAYEQYF. DNA of the CDR3: TGTGCCAGCAGTTCGGTGAGGGCCTACGAGCAGTACTTC. This rearrangement joins TRBV27 to TRBJ2-7, with D perhaps TRBD2 (5 bases). Per the germline V gene, CDR1 is MNHEY and CDR2 is SMNVEV (reference sequence). The CDR3 runs 13 residues. Trimming removed 4 bases at V and 2 bases at J, with 9 bases between.

Only a few counts were recorded for this clonotype. The CDR3 loop reads CASSQDRGQGSTDTQYF. The CDR3 DNA reads as TGCGCCAGCAGCCAAGATAGAGGACAGGGGAGCACAGATACGCAGTATTTT. The chain carries TRBV4-3 and TRBJ2-3; 9 nucleotides line up with TRBD1. Germline values: CDR1 LGHNA, CDR2 YSLEER. The CDR3 sequence is 17 residues long. J was trimmed by 0 bases and V by 0 bases; bases with no gene match: 4.